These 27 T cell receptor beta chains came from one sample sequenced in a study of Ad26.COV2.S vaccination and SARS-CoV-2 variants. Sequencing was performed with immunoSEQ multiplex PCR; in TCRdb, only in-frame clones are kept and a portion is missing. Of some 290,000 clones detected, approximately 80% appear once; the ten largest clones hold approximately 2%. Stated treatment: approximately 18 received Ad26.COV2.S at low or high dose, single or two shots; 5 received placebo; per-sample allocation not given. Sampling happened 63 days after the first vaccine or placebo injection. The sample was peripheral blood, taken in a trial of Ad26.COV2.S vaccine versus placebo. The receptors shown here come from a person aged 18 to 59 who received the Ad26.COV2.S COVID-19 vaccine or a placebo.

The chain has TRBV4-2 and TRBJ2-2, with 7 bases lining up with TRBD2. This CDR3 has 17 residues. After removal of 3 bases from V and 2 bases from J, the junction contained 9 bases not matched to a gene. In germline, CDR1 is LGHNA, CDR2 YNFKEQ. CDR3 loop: CASSQPRGSQNTGELFF. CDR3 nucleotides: TGTGCCAGCAGCCAGCCCCGCGGGAGCCAAAACACCGGGGAGCTGTTTTTT.

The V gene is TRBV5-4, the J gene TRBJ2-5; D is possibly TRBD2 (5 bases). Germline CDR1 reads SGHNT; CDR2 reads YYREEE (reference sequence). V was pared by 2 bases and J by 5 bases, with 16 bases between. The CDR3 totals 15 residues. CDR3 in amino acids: CASSFKPGSMETQYF. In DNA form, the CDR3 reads TGTGCCAGCAGCTTTAAGCCGGGATCTATGGAGACCCAGTACTTC.

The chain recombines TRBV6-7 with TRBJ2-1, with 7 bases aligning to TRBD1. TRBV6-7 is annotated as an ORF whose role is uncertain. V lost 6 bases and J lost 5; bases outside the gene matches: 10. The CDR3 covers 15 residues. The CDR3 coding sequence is TGTGCCAGCAGGGAAACCGGGACAGTAGACAATGAGCAGTTCTTC. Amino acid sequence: CASRETGTVDNEQFF.

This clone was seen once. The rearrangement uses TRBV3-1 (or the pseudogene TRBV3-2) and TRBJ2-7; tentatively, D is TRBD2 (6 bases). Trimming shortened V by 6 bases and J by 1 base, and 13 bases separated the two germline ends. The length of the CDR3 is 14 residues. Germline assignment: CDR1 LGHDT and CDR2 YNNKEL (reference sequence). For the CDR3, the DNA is TGTGCCAGCAGTCGGACTAACCCATCCTACGAGCAGTACTTC. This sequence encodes CASSRTNPSYEQYF.

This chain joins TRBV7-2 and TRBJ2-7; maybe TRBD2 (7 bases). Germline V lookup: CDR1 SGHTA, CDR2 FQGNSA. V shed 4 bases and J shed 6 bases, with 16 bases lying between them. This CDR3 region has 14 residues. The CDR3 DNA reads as TGTGCCAGCAGCTACGGGGGGCGGGAAAGCGAGCAGTACTTC. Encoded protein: CASSYGGRESEQYF.

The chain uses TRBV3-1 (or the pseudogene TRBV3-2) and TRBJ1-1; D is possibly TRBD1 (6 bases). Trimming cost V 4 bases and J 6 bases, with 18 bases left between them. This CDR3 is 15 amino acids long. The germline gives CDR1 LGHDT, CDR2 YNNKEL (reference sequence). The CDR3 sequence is CASSPGVSYMAEAFF. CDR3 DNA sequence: TGTGCCAGCAGCCCAGGGGTATCTTATATGGCTGAAGCTTTCTTT.

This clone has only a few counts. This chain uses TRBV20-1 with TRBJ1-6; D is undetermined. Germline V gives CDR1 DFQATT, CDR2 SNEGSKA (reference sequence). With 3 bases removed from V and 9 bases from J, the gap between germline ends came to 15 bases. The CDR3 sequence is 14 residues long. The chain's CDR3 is CSASISMESSPLHF. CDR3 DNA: TGCAGTGCTAGTATTAGTATGGAAAGTTCACCCCTCCACTTT.

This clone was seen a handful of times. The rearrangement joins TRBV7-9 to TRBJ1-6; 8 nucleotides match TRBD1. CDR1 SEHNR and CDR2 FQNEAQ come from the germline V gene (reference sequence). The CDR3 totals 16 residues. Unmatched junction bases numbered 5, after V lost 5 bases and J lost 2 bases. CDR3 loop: CASSPGTGTYNSPLHF. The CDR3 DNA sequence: TGTGCCAGCAGCCCCGGGACAGGAACCTATAATTCACCCCTCCACTTT.

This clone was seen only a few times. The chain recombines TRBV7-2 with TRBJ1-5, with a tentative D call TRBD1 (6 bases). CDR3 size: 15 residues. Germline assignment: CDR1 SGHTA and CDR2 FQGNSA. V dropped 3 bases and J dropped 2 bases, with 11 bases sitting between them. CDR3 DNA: TGTGCCAGCAGCTTTGAGGGGGGGGGCAATCAGCCCCAGCATTTT. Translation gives CASSFEGGGNQPQHF. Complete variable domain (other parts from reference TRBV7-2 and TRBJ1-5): GAGVSQSPSNKVTEKGKDVELRCDPISGHTALYWYRQSLGQGLEFLIYFQGNSAPDKSGLPSDRFSAERTGGSVSTLTIQRTQQEDSAVYLCASSFEGGGNQPQHFGDGTRLSIL.

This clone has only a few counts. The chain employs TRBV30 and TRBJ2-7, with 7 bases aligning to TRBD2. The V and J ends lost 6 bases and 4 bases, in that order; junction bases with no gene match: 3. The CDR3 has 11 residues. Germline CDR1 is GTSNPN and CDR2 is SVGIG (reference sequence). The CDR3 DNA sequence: TGTGCCTGCTCGCGGGGGTACGAGCAGTACTTC. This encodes CACSRGYEQYF.

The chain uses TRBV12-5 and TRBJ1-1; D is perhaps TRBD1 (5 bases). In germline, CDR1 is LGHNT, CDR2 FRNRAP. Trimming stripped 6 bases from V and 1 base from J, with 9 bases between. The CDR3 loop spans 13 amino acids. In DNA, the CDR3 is TGTGCTAGTGGAATACAGGAGAACACTGAAGCTTTCTTT. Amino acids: CASGIQENTEAFF.

The CDR3 loop reads CASSPEEDGVWEETQYF. CDR3 nucleotides: TGTGCCAGCAGCCCTGAGGAAGACGGGGTTTGGGAAGAGACCCAGTACTTC. V gene TRBV7-2 combines with J gene TRBJ2-5; the D gene is possibly TRBD2 (5 bases). Trimming took off 5 bases at V and 3 bases at J, with 22 bases between the two ends. CDR3 size: 17 residues. Germline CDR1 reads SGHTA; CDR2 reads FQGNSA.

CDR3 bases: TGTGCCAGCAGTGAAGACTTACAGCGATTCTCCTATAATTCACCCCTCCACTTT. This codes for CASSEDLQRFSYNSPLHF. The chain uses TRBV6-1 and TRBJ1-6; D is undetermined. This CDR3 contains 18 residues. CDR1 MNHNS and CDR2 SASEGT come from the germline V gene. Trimming pared 1 base from V and 0 bases from J, leaving 13 bases between.

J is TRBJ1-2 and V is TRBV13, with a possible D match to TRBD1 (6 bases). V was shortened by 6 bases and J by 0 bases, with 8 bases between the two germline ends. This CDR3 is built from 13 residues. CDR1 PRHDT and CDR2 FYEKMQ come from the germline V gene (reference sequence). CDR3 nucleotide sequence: TGTGCCAGCAGAGCAGGGGCTAACTATGGCTACACCTTC. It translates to CASRAGANYGYTF. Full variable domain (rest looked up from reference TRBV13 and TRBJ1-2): AAGVIQSPRHLIKEKRETATLKCYPIPRHDTVYWYQQGPGQDPQFLISFYEKMQSDKGSIPDRFSAQQFSDYHSELNMSSLELGDSALYFCASRAGANYGYTFGSGTRLTVV.

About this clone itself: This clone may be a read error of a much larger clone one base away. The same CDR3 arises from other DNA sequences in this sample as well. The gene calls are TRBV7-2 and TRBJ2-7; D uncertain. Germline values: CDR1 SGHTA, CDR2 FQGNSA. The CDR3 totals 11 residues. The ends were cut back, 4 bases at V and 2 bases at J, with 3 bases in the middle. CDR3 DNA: TGTGCCAGCAGCTCCGCCTACGAGCAGTACTTC. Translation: CASSSAYEQYF.

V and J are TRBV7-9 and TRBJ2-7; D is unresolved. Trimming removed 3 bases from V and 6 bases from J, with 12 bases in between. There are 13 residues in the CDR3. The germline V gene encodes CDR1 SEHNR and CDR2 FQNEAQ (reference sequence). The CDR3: CASSLDNGSEQYF. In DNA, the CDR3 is TGTGCCAGCAGCTTGGATAATGGATCCGAGCAGTACTTC.

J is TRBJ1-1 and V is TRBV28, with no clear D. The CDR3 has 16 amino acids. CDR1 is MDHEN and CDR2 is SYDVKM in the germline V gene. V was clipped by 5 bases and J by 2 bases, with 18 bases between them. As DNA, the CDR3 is TGTGCCAGCAGTCCTTACCCCTTTACAGCTAACACTGAAGCTTTCTTT. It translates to CASSPYPFTANTEAFF. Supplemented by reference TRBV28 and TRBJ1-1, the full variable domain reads DVKVTQSSRYLVKRTGEKVFLECVQDMDHENMFWYRQDPGLGLRLIYFSYDVKMKEKGDIPEGYSVSREKKERFSLILESASTNQTSMYLCASSPYPFTANTEAFFGQGTRLTVV.

CDR3 region: CASSSSRGGRSEQYF. The CDR3 nucleotides read TGTGCCAGTAGTAGCTCCCGGGGAGGAAGGAGCGAGCAGTACTTC. The chain employs TRBV19 and TRBJ2-7; tentatively, D is TRBD2 (6 bases). V was clipped by 4 bases and J by 6 bases, with 19 bases between them. CDR3 length: 15 residues. Germline values: CDR1 LNHDA, CDR2 SQIVND (reference sequence).

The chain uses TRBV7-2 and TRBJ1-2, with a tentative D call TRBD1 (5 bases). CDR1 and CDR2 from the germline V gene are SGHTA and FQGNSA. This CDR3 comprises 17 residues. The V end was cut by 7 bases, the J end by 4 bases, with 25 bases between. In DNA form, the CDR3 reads TGTGCCAGCACCCGTTCTTTGGGGGAGCCGGGTGGCTATGGCTACACCTTC. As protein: CASTRSLGEPGGYGYTF.

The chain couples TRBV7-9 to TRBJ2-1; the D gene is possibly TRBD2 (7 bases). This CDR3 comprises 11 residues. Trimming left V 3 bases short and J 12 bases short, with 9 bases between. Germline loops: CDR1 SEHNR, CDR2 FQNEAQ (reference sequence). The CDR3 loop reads CASSLGGLQFF. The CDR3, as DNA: TGTGCCAGCAGCTTGGGGGGGCTGCAGTTCTTC.

This CDR3 reads CASSELVGRGTEAFF. The CDR3 DNA follows: TGTGCCAGCAGTGAACTTGTGGGGAGGGGCACTGAAGCTTTCTTT. The V call is TRBV2, the J call TRBJ1-1; D is perhaps TRBD1 (5 bases). This CDR3 region has 15 residues. Germline loops: CDR1 SNHLY, CDR2 FYNNEI. Trimming removed 2 bases from V and 4 bases from J, with 14 bases in between.

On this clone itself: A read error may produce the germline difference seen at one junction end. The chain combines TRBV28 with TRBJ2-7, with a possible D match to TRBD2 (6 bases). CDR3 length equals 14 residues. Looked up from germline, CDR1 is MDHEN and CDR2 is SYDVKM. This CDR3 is CASSFFGRSGGKRF. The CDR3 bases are TGTGCCAGCAGTTTTTTCGGGCGCTCCGGGGGTAAGAGGTTC.

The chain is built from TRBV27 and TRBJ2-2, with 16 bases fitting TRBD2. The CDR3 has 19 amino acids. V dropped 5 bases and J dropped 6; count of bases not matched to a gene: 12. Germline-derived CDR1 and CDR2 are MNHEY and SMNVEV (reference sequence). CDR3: CASSPGTSGGASSPGELFF. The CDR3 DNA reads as TGTGCCAGCAGTCCCGGGACTAGCGGGGGGGCGTCCAGTCCCGGGGAGCTGTTTTTT.

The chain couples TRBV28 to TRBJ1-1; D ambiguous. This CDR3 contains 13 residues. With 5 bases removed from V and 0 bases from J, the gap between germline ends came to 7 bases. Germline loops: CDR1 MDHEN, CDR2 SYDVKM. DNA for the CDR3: TGTGCCAGCAGTAAGGGATTGAACACTGAAGCTTTCTTT. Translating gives CASSKGLNTEAFF.

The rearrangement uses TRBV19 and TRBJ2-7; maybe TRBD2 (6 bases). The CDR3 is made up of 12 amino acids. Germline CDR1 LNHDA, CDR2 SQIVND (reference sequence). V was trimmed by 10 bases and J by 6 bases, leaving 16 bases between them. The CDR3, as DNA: TGTGCCACCCGAAAGTCCGGGGGCGAGCAGTACTTC. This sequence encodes CATRKSGGEQYF. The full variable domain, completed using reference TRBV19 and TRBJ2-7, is DGGITQSPKYLFRKEGQNVTLSCEQNLNHDAMYWYRQDPGQGLRLIYYSQIVNDFQKGDIAEGYSVSREKKESFPLTVTSAQKNPTAFYLCATRKSGGEQYFGPGTRLTVT.

CDR3 sequence (DNA): TGTGCCAGCAGGGTCGATAGCAATCAGCCCCAGCATTTT. Encoded protein: CASRVDSNQPQHF. The rearrangement joins TRBV2 to TRBJ1-5; D call uncertain. V dropped 6 bases and J dropped 0 bases, with 6 bases sitting between them. The CDR3 extends over 13 amino acids. The germline CDR1 and CDR2 sequences are SNHLY and FYNNEI.

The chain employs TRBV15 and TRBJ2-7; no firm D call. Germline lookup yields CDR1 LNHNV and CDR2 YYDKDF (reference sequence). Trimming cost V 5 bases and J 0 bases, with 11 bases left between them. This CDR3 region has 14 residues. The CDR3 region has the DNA TGTGCCACCAGCGTGACGTTTAGCTCCTACGAGCAGTACTTC. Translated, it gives CATSVTFSSYEQYF.